These 20 T cell receptor beta chains originate from one sample sequenced in a study of cytomegalovirus exposure and HLA in healthy donors. PCR primers comprised 60 Vbeta and 13 Jbeta primers. TCRdb's copy holds only in-frame clones and misses some; the assay was immunoSEQ multiplex PCR. The sample has about 150,000 clones, around 83% seen once. Sequencing input: PBMCs. These receptors came from a woman aged 18 to 35 in good health and CMV-seronegative.

This clone was detected only once. The rearrangement links TRBV7-2 to TRBJ1-2, with TRBD1 matching 7 bases. The CDR3 has 13 amino acids. With V trimmed by 3 bases and J by 8 bases, 6 bases remained unmatched. Per germline, CDR1 SGHTA and CDR2 FQGNSA. The DNA of the CDR3 is TGTGCCAGCAGCTTTGACAGGGCCCGAGGCTACACCTTC. Protein sequence: CASSFDRARGYTF. Complete variable domain (other parts from reference TRBV7-2 and TRBJ1-2): GAGVSQSPSNKVTEKGKDVELRCDPISGHTALYWYRQSLGQGLEFLIYFQGNSAPDKSGLPSDRFSAERTGGSVSTLTIQRTQQEDSAVYLCASSFDRARGYTFGSGTRLTVV.

V gene TRBV11-2 combines with J gene TRBJ1-1, with TRBD1 as a possible D gene (5 bases). This CDR3 comprises 15 residues. Trimming stripped 5 bases from V and 6 bases from J, with 19 bases between. Germline V lookup: CDR1 SGHAT, CDR2 FQNNGV. In DNA, the CDR3 is TGTGCCAGCAGCCCTCTCGGGGGGGACCTCGCTGAAGCTTTCTTT. Its translation is CASSPLGGDLAEAFF.

The V and J genes are TRBV19 and TRBJ1-6; D gene ambiguous. Trimming took 5 bases from V and 13 from J, leaving 15 bases between them. The germline CDR1 and CDR2 sequences are LNHDA and SQIVND (reference sequence). The CDR3 sequence is 13 residues long. The CDR3 is CASSLNVESPLHF. DNA of the CDR3: TGTGCCAGTAGTCTGAACGTCGAGTCGCCCCTCCACTTT.

The chain has TRBV4-1 and TRBJ1-5; no firm D call. Germline-derived CDR1 and CDR2 are MGHRA and YSYEKL. This CDR3 is built from 14 residues. V lost 3 bases to trimming and J lost 7 bases, with 13 bases between them. The CDR3 sequence: CASSQALPTQPQHF. The CDR3 DNA is TGCGCCAGCAGCCAGGCCCTTCCCACGCAGCCCCAGCATTTT.

V is TRBV5-1 and J is TRBJ1-3; the D is unclear. Between the trimmed V and J ends, which lost 0 bases and 3 bases, there was a span of 4 bases. The CDR3 consists of 13 residues. CDR1 is SGHRS and CDR2 is YFSETQ in the germline V gene. CDR3 nucleotide sequence: TGCGCCAGCAGCTTGGCCCGTGGAAACACCATATATTTT. Residues: CASSLARGNTIYF.

V is TRBV12-2 and J is TRBJ2-3; TRBD1 is the table's D call and was not checked against the DNA. TRBV12-2 is marked as a pseudogene. The CDR3 is made up of 16 amino acids. Here the CDR3 DNA reads TGTGCAAGTCGCTTAGCTGACAGGGCCGTCACAGATACGCAGTATTTT. Its translation: CASRLADRAVTDTQYF.

The V and J genes are TRBV5-1 and TRBJ2-5; 9 positions match TRBD2. CDR3 length equals 16 residues. The V and J ends lost 1 base and 2 bases, in that order; junction bases with no gene match: 6. CDR1 and CDR2 from the germline V gene are SGHRS and YFSETQ. The CDR3 coding sequence is TGCGCCAGCAGCTTGAGCGCTCTAGCGGGGCAAGAGACCCAGTACTTC. Encoded protein: CASSLSALAGQETQYF.

This clone was recorded a few times. This chain joins TRBV28 and TRBJ1-2, with 7 positions matching TRBD1. In germline, CDR1 is MDHEN, CDR2 SYDVKM. V was pared by 4 bases and J by 3 bases, with 17 bases of the junction left unmatched. This CDR3 contains 18 residues. CDR3 in amino acids: CASSSRPYTGEEDYGYTF. For the CDR3, the DNA is TGTGCCAGCAGTTCTCGGCCATACACAGGGGAGGAAGACTATGGCTACACCTTC.

V and J are TRBV7-2 and TRBJ1-3, with D unresolved. The CDR3 covers 12 residues. Trimming left V 1 base short and J 4 bases short, with 2 bases between. Germline values: CDR1 SGHTA, CDR2 FQGNSA. The CDR3 region is CASSLVGNTIYF. In nucleotides, the CDR3 is TGTGCCAGCAGCTTAGTAGGAAACACCATATATTTT.

The J gene is TRBJ1-1, the V gene TRBV28, with a tentative D call TRBD1 (6 bases). V gave up 4 bases and J gave up 1 base, with 10 bases separating them. Germline V gives CDR1 MDHEN, CDR2 SYDVKM. This CDR3 has 14 amino acids. As DNA, the CDR3 is TGTGCCAGCAGTTCCCCGGACAGGAACACTGAAGCTTTCTTT. Protein product: CASSSPDRNTEAFF.

The chain joins TRBV10-2 to TRBJ1-6, with D perhaps matching TRBD1 (6 bases). The CDR3 is 14 residues long. The germline V and J ends were trimmed by 2 bases and 9 bases, with 11 bases remaining between them. The germline gives CDR1 WSHSY, CDR2 SAAADI. In DNA form, the CDR3 reads TGCGCCAGCAGTGAGAGCCAGGGGCCTTCACCCCTCCACTTT. This codes for CASSESQGPSPLHF.

The table lists this clone with a few counts. The J gene is TRBJ1-5, the V gene TRBV18, with TRBD1 as a possible D gene (5 bases). Germline CDR1 and CDR2: KGHSH and LQKENI. This CDR3 is built from 14 residues. Trimming removed 5 bases from V and 5 bases from J, with 13 bases in between. CDR3 DNA sequence: TGTGCCAGCTCATCCCGGACGGGGGATCAGCCCCAGCATTTT. Its protein is CASSSRTGDQPQHF.

The chain recombines TRBV28 with TRBJ2-2, with D uncertain. Germline CDR1 is MDHEN and CDR2 is SYDVKM. V was trimmed by 2 bases and J by 0 bases, leaving 7 bases between them. The CDR3 has 15 amino acids. The DNA for the CDR3 is TGTGCCAGCAGTTTACGACAACCGAACACCGGGGAGCTGTTTTTT. Protein product: CASSLRQPNTGELFF.

CDR3 residues: CASSQAGQGAREKLFF. The CDR3 DNA is TGCGCCAGCAGCCAAGCGGGACAGGGGGCGCGTGAAAAACTGTTTTTT. The genes are TRBV4-1 and TRBJ1-4, with 12 bases that match TRBD1. V gave up 1 base and J gave up 7 bases; unmatched junction bases: 4. In germline, CDR1 is MGHRA, CDR2 YSYEKL. The CDR3 spans 16 residues.

This clone was seen only once. The chain recombines TRBV7-2 with TRBJ2-1, with D possibly TRBD1 on 6 matching bases. Trimming removed 6 bases from V and 1 base from J, with 10 bases in between. This CDR3 spans 14 amino acids. The germline V gene encodes CDR1 SGHTA and CDR2 FQGNSA. The CDR3 protein is CASRQTGSYNEQFF. The CDR3 coding sequence is TGTGCCAGCAGACAAACAGGGTCCTACAATGAGCAGTTCTTC.

The V gene is TRBV5-1, the J gene TRBJ2-3, with TRBD1 as a possible D gene (5 bases). V was pared by 6 bases and J by 5 bases, with 16 bases between. CDR3 length equals 14 residues. Germline assignment: CDR1 SGHRS and CDR2 YFSETQ. DNA of the CDR3: TGCGCCAGCAAAAAAGGGGAAGTGGTAGATACGCAGTATTTT. Translated, it gives CASKKGEVVDTQYF.

V usage is TRBV2 and J usage is TRBJ1-4; D possibly corresponds to TRBD1 (5 bases). The ends were cut back, 7 bases at V and 5 bases at J, with 17 bases in the middle. Germline V gives CDR1 SNHLY, CDR2 FYNNEI. The CDR3 consists of 15 residues. Here the CDR3 reads CASTKGKGSNEKLFF. In nucleotides, the CDR3 is TGTGCCAGCACCAAAGGGAAGGGGTCGAATGAAAAACTGTTTTTT.

The count of this clone is one. The chain is built from TRBV27 and TRBJ2-7; possible D gene TRBD2, 5 bases. With 1 base removed from V and 3 bases from J, the gap between germline ends came to 19 bases. There are 17 residues in the CDR3. Germline values: CDR1 MNHEY, CDR2 SMNVEV (reference sequence). CDR3 sequence: CASSLFSLRGTVYEQYF. The CDR3 nucleotides read TGTGCCAGCAGTTTATTCTCCCTCCGGGGTACGGTCTACGAGCAGTACTTC.

The rearrangement uses TRBV6-5 and TRBJ2-1; D is uncertain. Trimming stripped 4 bases from V and 6 bases from J, with 16 bases between. Germline V gives CDR1 MNHEY, CDR2 SVGAGI. The CDR3 runs 15 residues. The CDR3 DNA follows: TGTGCCAGCAGTTTCCAAACGGTCACCGTCAATGAGCAGTTCTTC. Translated, it gives CASSFQTVTVNEQFF.

This clone has a handful of counts. This CDR3 reads CATSLQENEKLFF. CDR3 nucleotide sequence: TGTGCCACCAGCTTACAGGAGAATGAAAAACTGTTTTTT. This chain connects TRBV15 to TRBJ1-4, with D possibly TRBD1 on 5 matching bases. V dropped 5 bases and J dropped 5 bases, with 9 bases sitting between them. This CDR3 is built from 13 residues. Germline V gives CDR1 LNHNV, CDR2 YYDKDF (reference sequence).